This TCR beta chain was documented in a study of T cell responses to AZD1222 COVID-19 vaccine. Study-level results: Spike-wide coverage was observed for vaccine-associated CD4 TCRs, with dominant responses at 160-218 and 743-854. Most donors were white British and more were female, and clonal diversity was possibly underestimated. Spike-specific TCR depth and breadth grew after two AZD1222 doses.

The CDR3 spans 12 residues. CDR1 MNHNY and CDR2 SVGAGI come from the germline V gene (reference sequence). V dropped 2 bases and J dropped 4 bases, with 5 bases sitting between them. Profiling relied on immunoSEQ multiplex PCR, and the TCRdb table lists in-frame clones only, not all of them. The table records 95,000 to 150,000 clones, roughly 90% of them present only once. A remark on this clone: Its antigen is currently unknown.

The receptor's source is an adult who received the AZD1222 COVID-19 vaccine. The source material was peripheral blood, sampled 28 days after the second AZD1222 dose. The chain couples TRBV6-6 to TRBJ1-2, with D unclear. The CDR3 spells CASSYIRYGYTF. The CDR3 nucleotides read TGTGCCAGCAGTTACATCCGCTATGGCTACACCTTC.